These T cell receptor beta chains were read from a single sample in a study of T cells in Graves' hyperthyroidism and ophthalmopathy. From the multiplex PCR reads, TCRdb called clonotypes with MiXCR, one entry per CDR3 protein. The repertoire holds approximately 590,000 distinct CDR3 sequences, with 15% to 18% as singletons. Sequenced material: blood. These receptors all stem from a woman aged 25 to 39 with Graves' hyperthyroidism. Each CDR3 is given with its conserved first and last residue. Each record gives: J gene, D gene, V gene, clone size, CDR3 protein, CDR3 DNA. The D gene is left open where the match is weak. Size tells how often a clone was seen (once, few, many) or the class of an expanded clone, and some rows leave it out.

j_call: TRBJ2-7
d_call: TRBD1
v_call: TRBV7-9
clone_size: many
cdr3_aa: CASSYRDRAYEQYF
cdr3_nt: TGTGCCAGCAGTTACCGGGACAGGGCCTACGAGCAGTACTTC

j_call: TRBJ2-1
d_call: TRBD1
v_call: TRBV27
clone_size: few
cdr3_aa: CASKGTPGGEQFF
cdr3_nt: TGTGCCAGCAAAGGGACCCCAGGGGGTGAGCAGTTCTTC

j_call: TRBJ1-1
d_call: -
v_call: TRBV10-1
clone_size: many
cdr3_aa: CASSERGRPMNTEAFF
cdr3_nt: TGCGCCAGCAGTGAACGGGGCAGACCCATGAACACTGAAGCTTTCTTT

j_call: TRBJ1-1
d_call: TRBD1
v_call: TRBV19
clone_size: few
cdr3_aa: CASSKDRADTEAFF
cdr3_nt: TGTGCCAGTAGTAAGGACAGGGCCGACACTGAAGCTTTCTTT

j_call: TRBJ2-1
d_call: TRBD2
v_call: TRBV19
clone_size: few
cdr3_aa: CASSIDSGLAGDVYNEQFF
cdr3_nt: TGTGCCAGTAGTATAGATTCTGGACTAGCGGGAGACGTATACAATGAGCAGTTCTTC

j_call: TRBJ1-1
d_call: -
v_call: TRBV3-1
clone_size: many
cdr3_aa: CASSPHRTLRWAFF
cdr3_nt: TGTGCCAGCAGCCCGCATAGGACTTTGAGATGGGCTTTCTTT

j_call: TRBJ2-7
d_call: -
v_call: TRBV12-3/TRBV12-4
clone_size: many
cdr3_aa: CASSVLTYEQYF
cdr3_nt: TGTGCCAGCAGTGTTCTGACCTACGAGCAGTACTTC

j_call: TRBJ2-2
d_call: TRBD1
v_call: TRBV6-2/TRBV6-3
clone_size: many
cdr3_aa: CASSYSPGQGIAGELFF
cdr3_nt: TGTGCCAGCAGTTACTCCCCGGGACAGGGGATCGCCGGGGAGCTGTTTTTT

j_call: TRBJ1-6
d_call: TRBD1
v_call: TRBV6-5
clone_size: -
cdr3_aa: CASSYLDRGQGSYNSPLHF
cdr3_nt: TGTGCCAGCAGTTACCTAGACAGGGGACAAGGCTCCTATAATTCACCCCTCCACTTT

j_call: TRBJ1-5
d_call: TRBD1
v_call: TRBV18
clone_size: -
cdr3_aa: CASSPGTGSAQPQNF
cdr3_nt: TGTGCCAGCTCACCAGGGACAGGCTCGGCTCAGCCCCAGAATTTT

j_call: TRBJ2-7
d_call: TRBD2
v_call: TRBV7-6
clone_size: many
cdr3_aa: CASSLKAGEGSEQYF
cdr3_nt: TGTGCCAGCAGCTTAAAAGCGGGAGAGGGTAGCGAGCAGTACTTC

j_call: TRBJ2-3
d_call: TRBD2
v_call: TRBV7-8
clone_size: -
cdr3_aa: CASSLAGGMTDTQYF
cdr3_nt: TGTGCCAGCAGCTTAGCGGGGGGGATGACAGATACGCAGTATTTT

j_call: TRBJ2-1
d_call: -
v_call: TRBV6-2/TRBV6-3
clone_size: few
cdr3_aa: CASSYNGNDASWGNEQFF
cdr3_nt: TGTGCCAGCAGTTATAACGGAAACGACGCCTCCTGGGGCAATGAGCAGTTCTTC

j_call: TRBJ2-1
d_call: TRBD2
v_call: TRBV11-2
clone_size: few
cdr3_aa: CASSLGVGTSGSSYNEQFF
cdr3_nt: TGTGCCAGCAGCTTAGGAGTTGGGACTAGCGGGAGCTCCTACAATGAGCAGTTCTTC

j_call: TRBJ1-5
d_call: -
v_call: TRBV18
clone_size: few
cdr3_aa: CASSTASRGQPQHF
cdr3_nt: TGTGCCAGCTCCACCGCCTCAAGGGGCCAGCCCCAGCATTTT

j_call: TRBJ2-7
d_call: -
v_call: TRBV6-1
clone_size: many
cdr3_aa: CASSRGPNEQYF
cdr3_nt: TGTGCCAGCAGTCGAGGGCCTAACGAGCAGTACTTC

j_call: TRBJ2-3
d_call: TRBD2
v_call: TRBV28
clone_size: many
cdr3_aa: CASRPAPGLAGGHTGDTQYF
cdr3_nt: TGTGCCAGCAGGCCCGCCCCGGGACTAGCGGGAGGGCACACGGGAGATACGCAGTATTTT

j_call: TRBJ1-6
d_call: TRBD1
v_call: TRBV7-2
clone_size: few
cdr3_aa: CASSSGQGIAYNSPLHF
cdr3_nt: TGTGCCAGCAGCTCAGGACAGGGAATCGCCTATAATTCACCCCTCCACTTT

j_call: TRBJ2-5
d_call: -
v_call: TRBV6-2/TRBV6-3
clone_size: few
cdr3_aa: CASFRASTSVPGPETQYF
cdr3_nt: TGTGCCAGCTTTCGGGCCTCAACATCAGTTCCGGGTCCGGAGACCCAGTACTTC

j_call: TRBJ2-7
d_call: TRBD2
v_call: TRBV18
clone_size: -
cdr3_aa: CASSPLLAGGNEQYF
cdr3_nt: TGTGCCAGCTCACCACTCCTAGCGGGAGGGAATGAGCAGTACTTC

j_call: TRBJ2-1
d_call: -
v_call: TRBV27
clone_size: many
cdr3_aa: CASSLSGVAYNEQFF
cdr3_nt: TGTGCCAGCAGTTTATCGGGTGTAGCCTACAATGAGCAGTTCTTC

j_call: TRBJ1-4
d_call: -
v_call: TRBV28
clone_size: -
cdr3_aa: CASTGKNEKLFF
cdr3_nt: TGTGCCAGCACCGGAAAGAATGAAAAACTGTTTTTT

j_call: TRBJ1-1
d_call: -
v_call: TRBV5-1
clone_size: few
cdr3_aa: CASSFYPGTGRGGTEAFF
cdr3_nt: TGCGCCAGCAGCTTTTATCCCGGAACAGGCCGAGGAGGCACTGAAGCTTTCTTT

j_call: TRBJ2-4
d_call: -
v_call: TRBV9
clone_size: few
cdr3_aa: CASSKVEGPKNIQYF
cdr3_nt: TGTGCCAGCAGCAAAGTAGAGGGACCAAAAAACATTCAGTACTTC

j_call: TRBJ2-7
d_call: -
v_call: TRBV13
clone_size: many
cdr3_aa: CASSSARGAYEQYF
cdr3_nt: TGTGCCAGCAGCTCAGCGAGAGGTGCCTACGAGCAGTACTTC

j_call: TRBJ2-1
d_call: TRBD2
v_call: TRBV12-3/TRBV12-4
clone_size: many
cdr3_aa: CASSRAGGPYNEQFF
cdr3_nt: TGTGCCAGCAGCCGGGCGGGAGGGCCCTACAATGAGCAGTTCTTC

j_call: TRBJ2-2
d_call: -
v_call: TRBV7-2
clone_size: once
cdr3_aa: CASSLSGGGTGELFF
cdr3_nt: TGTGCCAGCAGCTTAAGCGGAGGGGGTACCGGGGAGCTGTTTTTT

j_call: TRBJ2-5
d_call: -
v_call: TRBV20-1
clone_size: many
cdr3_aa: CSARDIRPLGETQYF
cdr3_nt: TGCAGTGCTAGAGATATAAGACCATTAGGGGAGACCCAGTACTTC

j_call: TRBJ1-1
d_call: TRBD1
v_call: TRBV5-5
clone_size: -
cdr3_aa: CASSLSTGGFYSEAFF
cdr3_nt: TGTGCCAGCAGCTTGTCCACAGGGGGGTTCTACTCTGAAGCTTTCTTT

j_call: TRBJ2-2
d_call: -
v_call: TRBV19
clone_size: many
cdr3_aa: CASKLSALNTGELFF
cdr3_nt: TGTGCCAGTAAGCTTAGCGCACTCAACACCGGGGAGCTGTTTTTT

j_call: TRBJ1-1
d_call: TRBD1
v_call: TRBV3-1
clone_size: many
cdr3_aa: CATRTGENTEAFF
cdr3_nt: TGTGCCACCCGGACAGGGGAGAACACTGAAGCTTTCTTT

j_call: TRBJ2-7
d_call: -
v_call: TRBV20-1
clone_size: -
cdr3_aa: CSARVPLLSSYEQYF
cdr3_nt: TGCAGTGCTAGAGTCCCACTCCTTAGCTCCTACGAGCAGTACTTC

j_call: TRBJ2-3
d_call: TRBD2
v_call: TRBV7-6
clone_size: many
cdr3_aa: CASSLGTSDTDTQYF
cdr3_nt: TGTGCCAGCAGCTTGGGGACTAGCGACACAGATACGCAGTATTTT

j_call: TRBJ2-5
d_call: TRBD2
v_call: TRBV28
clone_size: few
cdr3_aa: CASSRTSGRVLPQETQYF
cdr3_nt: TGTGCCAGCAGCCGGACTAGCGGGAGAGTTCTGCCCCAAGAGACCCAGTACTTC

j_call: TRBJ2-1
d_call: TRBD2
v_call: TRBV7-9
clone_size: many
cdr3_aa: CASSPPPSGSSYNEQFF
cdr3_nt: TGTGCCAGCAGCCCTCCACCTAGCGGGAGTTCCTACAATGAGCAGTTCTTC

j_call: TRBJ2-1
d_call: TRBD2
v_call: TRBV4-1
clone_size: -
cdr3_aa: CASSQDGTRSNEQFF
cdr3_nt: TGCGCCAGCAGCCAAGACGGGACTAGAAGCAATGAGCAGTTCTTC

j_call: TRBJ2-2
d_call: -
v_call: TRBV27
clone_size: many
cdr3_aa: CASSPGLAGTGELFF
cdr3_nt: TGTGCCAGCAGCCCGGGACTGGCGGGCACCGGGGAGCTGTTTTTT

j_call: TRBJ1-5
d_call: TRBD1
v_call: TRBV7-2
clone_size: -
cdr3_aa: CASSPRTGTYSNQPQHF
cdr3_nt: TGTGCCAGCAGCCCTCGGACAGGGACCTATAGCAATCAGCCCCAGCATTTT

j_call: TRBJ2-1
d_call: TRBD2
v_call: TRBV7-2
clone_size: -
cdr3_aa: CASSLMVSAGLNNEQFF
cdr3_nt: TGTGCCAGCAGCTTAATGGTTTCAGCGGGATTGAACAATGAGCAGTTCTTC

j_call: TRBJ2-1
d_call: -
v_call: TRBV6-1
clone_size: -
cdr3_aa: CASSEGQYSYNEQFF
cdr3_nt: TGTGCCAGCAGTGAAGGGCAATACTCCTACAATGAGCAGTTCTTC

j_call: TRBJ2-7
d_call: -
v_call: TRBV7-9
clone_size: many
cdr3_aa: CASSLVPVSYEQYF
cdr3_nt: TGTGCCAGCAGCTTAGTTCCCGTATCCTACGAGCAGTACTTC

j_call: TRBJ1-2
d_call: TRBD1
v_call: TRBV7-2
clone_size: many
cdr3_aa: CASSPWTGINYGYTF
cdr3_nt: TGTGCCAGCAGCCCATGGACAGGAATCAACTATGGCTACACCTTC

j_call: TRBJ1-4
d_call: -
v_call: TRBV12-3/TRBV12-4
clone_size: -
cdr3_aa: CASTAPGTTNEKLFF
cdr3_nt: TGTGCCAGCACCGCGCCGGGGACAACTAATGAAAAACTGTTTTTT

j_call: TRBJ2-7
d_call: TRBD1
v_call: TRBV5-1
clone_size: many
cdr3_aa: CASSLEQGATHEQYF
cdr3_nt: TGCGCCAGCAGCTTGGAACAGGGGGCAACCCACGAGCAGTACTTC

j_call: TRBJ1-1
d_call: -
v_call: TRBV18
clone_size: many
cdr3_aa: CASSPTGNTEAFF
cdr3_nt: TGTGCCAGCTCACCGACAGGGAACACTGAAGCTTTCTTT

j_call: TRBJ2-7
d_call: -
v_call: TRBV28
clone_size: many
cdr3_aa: CASSWGGGSSYEQYF
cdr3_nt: TGTGCCAGCAGCTGGGGGGGCGGTAGCTCCTACGAGCAGTACTTC

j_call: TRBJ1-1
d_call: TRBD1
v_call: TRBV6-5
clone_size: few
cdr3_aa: CASSYSKGASWDTEAFF
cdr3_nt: TGTGCCAGCAGTTACTCAAAGGGGGCGAGTTGGGACACTGAAGCTTTCTTT

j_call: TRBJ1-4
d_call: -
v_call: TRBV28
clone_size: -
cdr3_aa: CASSVGGGVEKLFF
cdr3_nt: TGTGCCAGCAGTGTGGGGGGGGGGGTTGAAAAACTGTTTTTT

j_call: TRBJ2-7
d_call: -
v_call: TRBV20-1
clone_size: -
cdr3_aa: CSAPRLAGGTGGEQYF
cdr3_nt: TGCAGTGCTCCTAGGCTAGCGGGAGGGACAGGGGGCGAGCAGTACTTC

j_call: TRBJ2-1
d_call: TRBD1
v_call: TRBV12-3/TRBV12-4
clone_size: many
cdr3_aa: CASRRTGELYNEQFF
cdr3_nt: TGTGCCAGCAGACGGACAGGGGAATTATACAATGAGCAGTTCTTC

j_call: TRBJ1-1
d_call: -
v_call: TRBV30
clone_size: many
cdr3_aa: CAWIPPGQNTEAFF
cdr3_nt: TGTGCCTGGATACCTCCAGGACAGAACACTGAAGCTTTCTTT

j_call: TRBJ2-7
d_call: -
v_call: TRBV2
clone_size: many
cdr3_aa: CASRTGTSAYEQYF
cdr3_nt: TGTGCCAGCAGAACCGGGACTTCCGCATACGAGCAGTACTTC

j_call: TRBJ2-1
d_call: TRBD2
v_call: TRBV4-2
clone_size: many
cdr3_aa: CASSQGPDVGLAGGNEQFF
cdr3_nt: TGTGCCAGCAGCCAAGGACCAGACGTGGGACTAGCGGGAGGTAATGAGCAGTTCTTC

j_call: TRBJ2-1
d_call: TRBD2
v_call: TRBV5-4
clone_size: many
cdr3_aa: CASSSSGSWNEQFF
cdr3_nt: TGTGCCAGCAGCTCTAGCGGGAGTTGGAATGAGCAGTTCTTC

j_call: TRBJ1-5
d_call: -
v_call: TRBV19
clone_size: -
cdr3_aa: CASSIKRAGANQPQHF
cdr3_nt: TGTGCCAGTAGTATAAAGAGGGCAGGCGCTAATCAGCCCCAGCATTTT

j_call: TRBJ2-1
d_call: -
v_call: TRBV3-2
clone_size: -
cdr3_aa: CASSQVGTSGRAHEQFF
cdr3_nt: TGTGCCAGCAGCCAAGTCGGGACTAGCGGGAGGGCGCATGAGCAGTTCTTC

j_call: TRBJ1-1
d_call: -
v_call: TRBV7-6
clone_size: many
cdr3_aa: CASSPHVGAATEAFF
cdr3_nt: TGTGCCAGCAGCCCCCACGTTGGGGCCGCCACTGAAGCTTTCTTT

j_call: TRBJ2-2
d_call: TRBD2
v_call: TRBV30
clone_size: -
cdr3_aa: CAWDPRGGPGELFF
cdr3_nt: TGTGCCTGGGACCCGAGGGGAGGGCCCGGGGAGCTGTTTTTT

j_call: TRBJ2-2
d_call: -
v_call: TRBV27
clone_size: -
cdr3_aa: CASRITGGDPGELFF
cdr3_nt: TGTGCCAGCAGAATAACAGGAGGGGATCCCGGGGAGCTGTTTTTT

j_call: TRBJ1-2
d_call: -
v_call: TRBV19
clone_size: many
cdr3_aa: CATQPRQSYLGYTF
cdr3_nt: TGTGCCACCCAGCCCCGACAGTCATACCTTGGCTACACCTTC